One sample yielded the 17 T cell receptor beta chains listed below, sequenced in a study of control samples from healthy donors and cancer patients. Some clones are missing from TCRdb's copy, which holds only in-frame ones; the method was immunoSEQ multiplex PCR. The data show about 52,000 clones, 85% to 95% seen once. Sequencing used blood. These receptors were obtained from a man aged 25-40 years in good health.

The genes are TRBV7-2 and TRBJ2-2; a weak D match, TRBD2 (5 bases). The V gene's germline CDR1 is SGHTA and CDR2 FQGNSA. There are 17 residues in the CDR3. Trimming took off 7 bases at V and 4 bases at J, with 22 bases between the two ends. CDR3 coding DNA: TGTGCCAGCACCCCAAGCCCGGGATCTCAGGTCACCGGGGAGCTGTTTTTT. Encoded protein: CASTPSPGSQVTGELFF.

The chain recombines TRBV12-3 or TRBV12-4 with TRBJ1-2, with a weak D call TRBD1 (5 bases). This CDR3 is 11 amino acids long. The V end was cut by 3 bases, the J end by 6 bases, with 5 bases between. The DNA for the CDR3 is TGTGCCAGCAGTTTGGGGGATGGCTACACCTTC. This gives the protein CASSLGDGYTF.

J is TRBJ2-3 and V is TRBV28, with D tentatively TRBD1 or TRBD2 (5 bases each). Germline V CDR1 and CDR2: MDHEN, SYDVKM. The CDR3 has 15 amino acids. Trimming cost V 4 bases and J 2 bases, with 13 bases left between them. The CDR3: CASSYITGLTDTQYF. Here the CDR3 DNA reads TGTGCCAGCAGTTACATTACAGGACTCACAGATACGCAGTATTTT.

The rearrangement joins TRBV25-1 to TRBJ2-5, with D possibly being TRBD1 (6 bases). The V gene's germline CDR1 is MGHDK and CDR2 SYGVNS. V was pared by 6 bases and J by 1 base, with 9 bases between. This CDR3 is 13 amino acids long. DNA for the CDR3: TGTGCCAGCAGATCGACAGGCCAAGAGACCCAGTACTTC. Translation: CASRSTGQETQYF. The entire variable domain, with the rest obtained from reference TRBV25-1 and TRBJ2-5, is as follows: EADIYQTPRYLVIGTGKKITLECSQTMGHDKMYWYQQDPGMELHLIHYSYGVNSTEKGDLSSESTVSRIRTEHFPLTLESARPSHTSQYLCASRSTGQETQYFGPGTRLLVL.

This chain joins TRBV5-1 and TRBJ2-1; 11 bases agree with TRBD2. The CDR3 totals 15 residues. Germline CDR1 SGHRS, CDR2 YFSETQ. V was pared by 4 bases and J by 9 bases, with 9 bases of the junction left unmatched. DNA for the CDR3: TGCGCCAGCAGCATTACTAGCGGGAGTAAGGCTGAGCAGTTCTTC. Translating it yields CASSITSGSKAEQFF.

The chain couples TRBV28 to TRBJ2-7; D is possibly TRBD1 (6 bases). This CDR3 has 12 residues. Looked up from germline, CDR1 is MDHEN and CDR2 is SYDVKM. V lost 5 bases to trimming and J lost 8 bases, with 13 bases between them. CDR3 DNA: TGTGCCAGCAGTCCACCTAGGGGGAAGCAGTACTTC. Its translation: CASSPPRGKQYF.

This clone was seen only once. This chain joins TRBV28 and TRBJ1-6; 7 nucleotides match TRBD1. The CDR3 sequence is 13 residues long. Germline trimming cut 10 bases from V and 7 bases from J; bases unmatched to any gene: 7. Germline-derived CDR1 and CDR2 are MDHEN and SYDVKM. The CDR3 here is CAIHRGGNSPLHF. The CDR3 nucleotides are TGTGCCATCCACAGGGGTGGGAATTCACCCCTCCACTTT.

The V gene is TRBV11-1, the J gene TRBJ1-2; D remains unclear. Germline CDR1 and CDR2: SGHAT and FQDESV (reference sequence). V shed 2 bases and J shed 8 bases, with 21 bases lying between them. The CDR3 sequence is 16 residues long. The CDR3 region is CASSLNRVPGSRGYTF. In DNA form, the CDR3 reads TGTGCCAGCAGCTTAAATAGGGTCCCGGGATCCCGGGGCTACACCTTC.

The chain couples TRBV29-1 to TRBJ2-1; 10 bases are shared with TRBD1. The CDR3 has 16 residues. Germline assignment: CDR1 SQVTM and CDR2 ANQGSEA. V lost 3 bases to trimming and J lost 6 bases; unmatched junction nucleotides: 11. As DNA, the CDR3 is TGCAGCGTTGAGGGGGGAGCGGGACAGGGGTCCAATGAGCAGTTCTTC. Translation gives CSVEGGAGQGSNEQFF.

The V and J genes are TRBV7-8 and TRBJ1-5, with 7 bases lining up with TRBD1. Trimming cost V 8 bases and J 3 bases; bases outside gene matches: 7. From germline, CDR1 is SGHVS and CDR2 FQNEAQ. This CDR3 is built from 14 residues. Here the CDR3 DNA reads TGTGCCAGCTCTGGACAGGCCAACAATCAGCCCCAGCATTTT. It yields the protein CASSGQANNQPQHF.

The chain employs TRBV6-5 and TRBJ2-2, with D perhaps TRBD1 (5 bases). Trimming removed 2 bases from V and 8 bases from J, with 15 bases in between. The germline CDR1 and CDR2 sequences are MNHEY and SVGAGI. The CDR3 totals 15 residues. This chain's CDR3 is CASSYGAAPVGELFF. CDR3 in DNA: TGTGCCAGCAGTTACGGGGCCGCCCCAGTAGGGGAGCTGTTTTTT.

The rearrangement joins TRBV7-2 to TRBJ2-2; 7 nucleotides agree with TRBD2. The CDR3 has 15 residues. The V segment lost 5 bases and the J segment 3 bases; nucleotides outside the gene matches: 6. Germline V lookup: CDR1 SGHTA, CDR2 FQGNSA. This CDR3 reads CASSLNSGYTGELFF. For the CDR3, the DNA is TGTGCCAGCAGCCTCAATAGCGGGTACACCGGGGAGCTGTTTTTT.

This chain connects TRBV5-4 to TRBJ2-7; 11 positions agree with TRBD1. The CDR3 length is 13 residues. The V and J ends lost 6 bases and 5 bases, in that order; junction bases with no gene match: 4. Germline values: CDR1 SGHNT, CDR2 YYREEE (reference sequence). CDR3 protein: CASKDRGLDEQYF. The CDR3 nucleotides are TGTGCCAGCAAGGACAGGGGGCTGGACGAGCAGTACTTC.

The V call is TRBV10-3, the J call TRBJ2-7, with D hard to call. Looked up from germline, CDR1 is ENHRY and CDR2 is SYGVKD. The CDR3 length is 12 residues. Trimming took off 10 bases at V and 2 bases at J, with 12 bases between the two ends. This chain's CDR3 is CATGLGAYEQYF. DNA of the CDR3: TGTGCCACAGGATTAGGAGCCTACGAGCAGTACTTC.

This clone was found once. This chain links TRBV18 with TRBJ2-5; either TRBD1 or TRBD2 may supply D (5 bases each). Germline CDR1 KGHSH, CDR2 LQKENI. The CDR3 runs 17 residues. V was cut by 3 bases and J by 2 bases, with 19 bases left in between. The CDR3 spells CASSPRPLGVSQETQYF. As DNA, the CDR3 is TGTGCCAGCTCACCCCGGCCTCTGGGGGTATCGCAAGAGACCCAGTACTTC.

This rearrangement joins TRBV5-4 to TRBJ1-1, with 12 bases aligning to TRBD1. The CDR3 extends over 16 amino acids. CDR1 and CDR2 from the germline V gene are SGHNT and YYREEE (reference sequence). The V gene end was trimmed by 3 bases and the J gene end by 1 base; junction bases not matched to a gene: 4. CDR3 sequence reads: CASSSGTGGSNTEAFF. CDR3 nucleotides: TGTGCCAGCAGCTCCGGGACAGGGGGCTCGAACACTGAAGCTTTCTTT.

This sequence joins TRBV7-9 and TRBJ2-1; D may correspond to TRBD1 or TRBD2 (5 bases each). Germline V gives CDR1 SEHNR, CDR2 FQNEAQ (reference sequence). This CDR3 has 14 amino acids. V was shortened by 2 bases and J by 2 bases, with 7 bases between the two germline ends. The CDR3 nucleotides read TGTGCCAGCAGCTTAACGGGACCCTACAATGAGCAGTTCTTC. It codes for CASSLTGPYNEQFF. The whole variable domain, filled in from reference TRBV7-9 and TRBJ2-1, reads DTGVSQNPRHKITKRGQNVTFRCDPISEHNRLYWYRQTLGQGPEFLTYFQNEAQLEKSRLLSDRFSAERPKGSFSTLEIQRTEQGDSAMYLCASSLTGPYNEQFFGPGTRLTVL.